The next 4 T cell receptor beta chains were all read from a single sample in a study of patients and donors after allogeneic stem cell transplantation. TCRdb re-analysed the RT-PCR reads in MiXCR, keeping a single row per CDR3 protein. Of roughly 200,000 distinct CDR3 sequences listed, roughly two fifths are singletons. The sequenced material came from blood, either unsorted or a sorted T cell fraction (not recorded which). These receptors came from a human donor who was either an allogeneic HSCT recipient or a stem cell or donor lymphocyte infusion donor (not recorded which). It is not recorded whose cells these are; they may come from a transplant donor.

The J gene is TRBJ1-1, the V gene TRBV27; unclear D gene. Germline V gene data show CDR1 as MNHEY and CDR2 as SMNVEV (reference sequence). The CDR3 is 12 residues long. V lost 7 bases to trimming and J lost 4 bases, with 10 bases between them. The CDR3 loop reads CASNSPGTEAFF. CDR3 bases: TGTGCCAGCAATTCCCCGGGCACTGAAGCTTTCTTT.

CDR3 protein: CAISESGDYGYTF. The DNA for the CDR3 is TGTGCCATCAGTGAGTCAGGGGACTATGGCTACACCTTC. The chain couples TRBV10-3 to TRBJ1-2; tentatively, D is TRBD1 (5 bases). Trimming left V 0 bases short and J 3 bases short, with 5 bases between. This CDR3 contains 13 residues. The germline V gene encodes CDR1 ENHRY and CDR2 SYGVKD.

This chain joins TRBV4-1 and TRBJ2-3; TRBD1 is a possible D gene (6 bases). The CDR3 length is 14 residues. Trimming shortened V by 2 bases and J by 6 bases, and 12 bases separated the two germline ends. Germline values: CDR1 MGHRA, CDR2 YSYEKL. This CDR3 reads CASSQTRDTDTQYF. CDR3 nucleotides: TGCGCCAGCAGCCAAACCCGGGACACGGATACGCAGTATTTT.

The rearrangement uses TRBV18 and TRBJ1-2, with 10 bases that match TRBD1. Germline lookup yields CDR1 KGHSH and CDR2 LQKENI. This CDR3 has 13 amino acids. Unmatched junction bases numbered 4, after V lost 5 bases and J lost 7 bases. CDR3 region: CASSTRDRGGYTF. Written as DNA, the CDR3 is TGTGCCAGCTCAACCCGGGACAGGGGTGGCTACACCTTC.